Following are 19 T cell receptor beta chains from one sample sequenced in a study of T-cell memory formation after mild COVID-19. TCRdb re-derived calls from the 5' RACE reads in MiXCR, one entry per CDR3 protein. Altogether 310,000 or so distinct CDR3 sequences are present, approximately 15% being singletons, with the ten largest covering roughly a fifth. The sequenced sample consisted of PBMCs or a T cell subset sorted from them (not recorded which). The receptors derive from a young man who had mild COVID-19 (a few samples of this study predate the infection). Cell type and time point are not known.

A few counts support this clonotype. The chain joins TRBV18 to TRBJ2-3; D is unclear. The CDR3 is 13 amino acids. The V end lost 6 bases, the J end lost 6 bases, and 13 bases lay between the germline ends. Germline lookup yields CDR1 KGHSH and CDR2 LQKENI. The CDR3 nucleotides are TGTGCCAGCTCCCCCCCGACCCTGGATACGCAGTATTTT. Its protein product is CASSPPTLDTQYF.

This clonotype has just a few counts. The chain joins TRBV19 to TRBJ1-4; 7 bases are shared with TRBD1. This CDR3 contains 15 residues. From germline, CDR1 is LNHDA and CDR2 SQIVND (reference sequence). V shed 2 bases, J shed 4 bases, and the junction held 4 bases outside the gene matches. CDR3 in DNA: TGTGCCAGTAGTATACGGGACAGTAATAATGAAAAACTGTTTTTT. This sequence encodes CASSIRDSNNEKLFF.

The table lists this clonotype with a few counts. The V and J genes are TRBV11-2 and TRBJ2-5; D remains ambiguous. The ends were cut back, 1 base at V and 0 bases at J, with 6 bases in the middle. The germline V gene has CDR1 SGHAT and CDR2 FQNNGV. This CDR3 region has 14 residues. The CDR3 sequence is CASSLAPNQETQYF. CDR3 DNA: TGTGCCAGCAGCTTAGCACCGAACCAAGAGACCCAGTACTTC.

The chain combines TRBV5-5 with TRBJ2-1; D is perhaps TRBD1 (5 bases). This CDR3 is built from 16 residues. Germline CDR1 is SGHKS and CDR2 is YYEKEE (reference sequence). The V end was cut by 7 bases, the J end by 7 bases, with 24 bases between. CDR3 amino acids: CASHFLKGGQGNEQFF. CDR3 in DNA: TGTGCCAGCCATTTTCTGAAGGGCGGCCAGGGAAATGAGCAGTTCTTC.

This CDR3 is CASSPPQGLSVTEAFF. CDR3 coding DNA: TGTGCCAGCAGCCCCCCGCAGGGCCTGAGTGTCACTGAAGCTTTCTTT. V usage is TRBV7-9 and J usage is TRBJ1-1; D possibly corresponds to TRBD1 (5 bases). Germline CDR1 and CDR2: SEHNR and FQNEAQ (reference sequence). V was shortened by 5 bases and J by 4 bases, with 20 bases between the two germline ends. The CDR3 spans 16 residues.

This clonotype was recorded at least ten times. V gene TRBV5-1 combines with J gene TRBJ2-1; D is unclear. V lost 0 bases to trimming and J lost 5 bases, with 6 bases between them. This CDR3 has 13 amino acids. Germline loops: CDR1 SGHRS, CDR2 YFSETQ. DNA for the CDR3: TGCGCCAGCAGCTTGGAGCCAAACAATGAGCAGTTCTTC. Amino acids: CASSLEPNNEQFF.

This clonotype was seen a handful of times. The CDR3 sequence is CASGSQPQHF. CDR3 in DNA: TGTGCTAGTGGTTCTCAGCCCCAGCATTTT. The rearrangement uses TRBV12-5 and TRBJ1-5; D uncertain. Between the trimmed V and J ends, which lost 4 bases and 6 bases, there was a span of 1 base. The CDR3 spans 10 residues. In germline, CDR1 is LGHNT, CDR2 FRNRAP. The variable domain in full, completed from reference TRBV12-5 and TRBJ1-5, reads DARVTQTPRHKVTEMGQEVTMRCQPILGHNTVFWYRQTMMQGLELLAYFRNRAPLDDSGMPKDRFSAEMPDATLATLKIQPSEPRDSAVYFCASGSQPQHFGDGTRLSIL.

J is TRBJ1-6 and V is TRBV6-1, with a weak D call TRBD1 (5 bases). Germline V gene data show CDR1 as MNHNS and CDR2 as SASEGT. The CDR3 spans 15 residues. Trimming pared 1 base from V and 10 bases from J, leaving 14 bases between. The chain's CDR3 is CASSEGRTIFSPLHF. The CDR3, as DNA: TGTGCCAGCAGTGAAGGGCGGACAATATTCTCACCCCTCCACTTT.

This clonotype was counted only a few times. The CDR3 nucleotides are TGTGCCAGCAGCTTAGCGCTAGAGGGTTATGGCTACACCTTC. Encoded protein: CASSLALEGYGYTF. V usage is TRBV7-9 and J usage is TRBJ1-2, with unresolved D. V gave up 0 bases and J gave up 5 bases, with 10 bases separating them. The CDR3 has 14 residues. From germline, CDR1 is SEHNR and CDR2 FQNEAQ (reference sequence).

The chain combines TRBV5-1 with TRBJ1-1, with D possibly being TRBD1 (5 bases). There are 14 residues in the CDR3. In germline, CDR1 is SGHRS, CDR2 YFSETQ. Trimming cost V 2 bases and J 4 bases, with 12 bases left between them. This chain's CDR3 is CASSFQGYGTEAFF. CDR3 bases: TGCGCCAGCAGCTTCCAGGGCTACGGCACTGAAGCTTTCTTT. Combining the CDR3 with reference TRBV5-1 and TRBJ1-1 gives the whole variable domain KAGVTQTPRYLIKTRGQQVTLSCSPISGHRSVSWYQQTPGQGLQFLFEYFSETQRNKGNFPGRFSGRQFSNSRSEMNVSTLELGDSALYLCASSFQGYGTEAFFGQGTRLTVV.

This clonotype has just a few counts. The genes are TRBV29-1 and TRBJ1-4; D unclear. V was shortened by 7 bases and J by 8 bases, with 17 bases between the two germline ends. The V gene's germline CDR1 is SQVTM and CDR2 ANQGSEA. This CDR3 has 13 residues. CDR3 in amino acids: CSARLAQDEKLFF. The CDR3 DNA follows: TGCAGCGCACGATTGGCGCAGGACGAAAAACTGTTTTTT. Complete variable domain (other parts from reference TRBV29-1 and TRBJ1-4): SAVISQKPSRDICQRGTSLTIQCQVDSQVTMMFWYRQQPGQSLTLIATANQGSEATYESGFVIDKFPISRPNLTFSTLTVSNMSPEDSSIYLCSARLAQDEKLFFGSGTQLSVL.

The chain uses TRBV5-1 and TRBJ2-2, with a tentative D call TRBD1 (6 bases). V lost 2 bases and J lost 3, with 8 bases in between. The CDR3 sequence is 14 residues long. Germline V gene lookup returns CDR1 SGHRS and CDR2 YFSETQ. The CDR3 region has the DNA TGCGCCAGCAGCTTCTCAGGGGACACCGGGGAGCTGTTTTTT. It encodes CASSFSGDTGELFF. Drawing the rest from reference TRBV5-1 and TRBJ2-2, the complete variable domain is KAGVTQTPRYLIKTRGQQVTLSCSPISGHRSVSWYQQTPGQGLQFLFEYFSETQRNKGNFPGRFSGRQFSNSRSEMNVSTLELGDSALYLCASSFSGDTGELFFGEGSRLTVL.

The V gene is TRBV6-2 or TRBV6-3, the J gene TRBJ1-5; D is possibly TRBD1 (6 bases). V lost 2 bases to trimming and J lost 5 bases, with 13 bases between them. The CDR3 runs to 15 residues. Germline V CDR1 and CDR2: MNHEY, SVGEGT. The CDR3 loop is CASSYAQGSDQPQHF. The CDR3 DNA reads TGTGCCAGCAGTTACGCCCAGGGGTCGGATCAGCCCCAGCATTTT.

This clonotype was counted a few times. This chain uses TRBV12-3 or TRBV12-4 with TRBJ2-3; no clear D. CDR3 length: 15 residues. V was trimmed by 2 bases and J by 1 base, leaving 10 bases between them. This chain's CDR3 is CASSLPLAGTDTQYF. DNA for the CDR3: TGTGCCAGCAGTTTACCCTTGGCGGGCACAGATACGCAGTATTTT.

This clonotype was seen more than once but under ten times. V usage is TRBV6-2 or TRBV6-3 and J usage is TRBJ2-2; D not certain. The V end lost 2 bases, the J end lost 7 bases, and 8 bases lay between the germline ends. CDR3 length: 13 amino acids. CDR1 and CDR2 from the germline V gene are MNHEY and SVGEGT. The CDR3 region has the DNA TGTGCCAGCAGTTACGGAAGCGTCGGGGAGCTGTTTTTT. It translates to CASSYGSVGELFF.

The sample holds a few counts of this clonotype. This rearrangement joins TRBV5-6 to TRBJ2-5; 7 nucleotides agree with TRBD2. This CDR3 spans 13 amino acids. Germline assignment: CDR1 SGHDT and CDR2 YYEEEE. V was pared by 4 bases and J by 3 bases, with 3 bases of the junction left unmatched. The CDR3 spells CASSILAEETQYF. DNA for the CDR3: TGTGCCAGCAGCATTCTAGCGGAAGAGACCCAGTACTTC. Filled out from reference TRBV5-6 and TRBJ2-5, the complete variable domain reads DAGVTQSPTHLIKTRGQQVTLRCSPKSGHDTVSWYQQALGQGPQFIFQYYEEEERQRGNFPDRFSGHQFPNYSSELNVNALLLGDSALYLCASSILAEETQYFGPGTRLLVL.

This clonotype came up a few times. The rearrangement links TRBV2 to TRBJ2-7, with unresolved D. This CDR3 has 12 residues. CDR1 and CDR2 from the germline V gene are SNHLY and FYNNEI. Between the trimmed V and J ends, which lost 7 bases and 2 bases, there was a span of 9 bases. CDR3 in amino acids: CASTERTYEQYF. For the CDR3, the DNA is TGTGCCAGCACTGAGAGAACCTACGAGCAGTACTTC.

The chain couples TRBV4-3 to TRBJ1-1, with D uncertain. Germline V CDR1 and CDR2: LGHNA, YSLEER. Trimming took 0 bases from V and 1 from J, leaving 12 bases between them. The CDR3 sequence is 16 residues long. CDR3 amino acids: CASSQDSHGRNTEAFF. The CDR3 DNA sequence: TGCGCCAGCAGCCAAGATTCCCATGGCCGGAACACTGAAGCTTTCTTT.

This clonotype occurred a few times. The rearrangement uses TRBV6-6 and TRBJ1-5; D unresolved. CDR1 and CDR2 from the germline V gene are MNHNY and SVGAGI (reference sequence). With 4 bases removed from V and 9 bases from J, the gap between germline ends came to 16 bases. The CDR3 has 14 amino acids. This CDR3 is CASSSGSQFGPQHF. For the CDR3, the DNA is TGTGCCAGCAGTTCGGGCAGCCAGTTCGGGCCCCAGCATTTT.